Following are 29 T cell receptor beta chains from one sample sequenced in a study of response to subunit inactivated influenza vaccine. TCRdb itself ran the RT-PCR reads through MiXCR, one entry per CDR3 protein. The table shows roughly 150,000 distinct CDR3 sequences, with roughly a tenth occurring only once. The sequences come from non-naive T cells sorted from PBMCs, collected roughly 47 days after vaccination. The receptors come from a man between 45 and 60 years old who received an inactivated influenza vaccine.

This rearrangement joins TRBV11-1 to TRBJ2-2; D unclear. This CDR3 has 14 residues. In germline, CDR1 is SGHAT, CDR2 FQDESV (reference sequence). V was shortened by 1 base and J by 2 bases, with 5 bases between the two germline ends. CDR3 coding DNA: TGTGCCAGCAGCTTAGGCGACAACACCGGGGAGCTGTTTTTT. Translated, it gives CASSLGDNTGELFF.

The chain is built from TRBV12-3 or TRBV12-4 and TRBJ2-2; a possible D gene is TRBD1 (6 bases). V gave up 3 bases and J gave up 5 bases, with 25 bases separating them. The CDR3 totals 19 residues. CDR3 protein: CASSFWLSAKKQGTGELFF. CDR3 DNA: TGTGCCAGCAGTTTTTGGCTTTCTGCTAAGAAGCAGGGGACCGGGGAGCTGTTTTTT.

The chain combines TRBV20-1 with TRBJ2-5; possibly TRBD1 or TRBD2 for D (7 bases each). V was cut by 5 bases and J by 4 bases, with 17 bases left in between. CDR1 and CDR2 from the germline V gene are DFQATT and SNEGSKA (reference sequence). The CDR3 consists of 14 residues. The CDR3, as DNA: TGCAGTGCTGGACGGACAGGCGGGGGAGAGACCCAGTACTTC. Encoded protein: CSAGRTGGGETQYF.

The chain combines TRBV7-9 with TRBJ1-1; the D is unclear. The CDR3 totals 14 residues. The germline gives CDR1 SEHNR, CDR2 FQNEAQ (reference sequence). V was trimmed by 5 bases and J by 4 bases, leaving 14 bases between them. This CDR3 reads CASSAPDGGTEAFF. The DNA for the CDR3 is TGTGCCAGCAGCGCCCCGGATGGAGGCACTGAAGCTTTCTTT.

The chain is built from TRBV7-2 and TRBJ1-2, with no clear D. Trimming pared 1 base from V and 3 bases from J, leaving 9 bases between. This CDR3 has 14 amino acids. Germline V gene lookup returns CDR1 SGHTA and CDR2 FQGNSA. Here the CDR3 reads CASSLVVGDYGYTF. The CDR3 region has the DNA TGTGCCAGCAGCTTAGTTGTAGGAGACTATGGCTACACCTTC.

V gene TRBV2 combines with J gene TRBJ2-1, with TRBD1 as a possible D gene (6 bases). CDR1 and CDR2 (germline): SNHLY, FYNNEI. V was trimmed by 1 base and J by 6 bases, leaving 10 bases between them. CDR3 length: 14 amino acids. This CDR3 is CASSEDRVSNEQFF. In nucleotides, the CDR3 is TGTGCCAGCAGTGAAGACAGGGTCTCCAATGAGCAGTTCTTC.

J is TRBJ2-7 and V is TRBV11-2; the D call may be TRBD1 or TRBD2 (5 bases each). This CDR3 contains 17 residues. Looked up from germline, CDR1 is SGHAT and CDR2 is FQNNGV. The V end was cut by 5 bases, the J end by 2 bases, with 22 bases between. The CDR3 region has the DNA TGTGCCAGCAGCCCAGTCCGGAGTCCGGGACGCGCCTACGAGCAGTACTTC. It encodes CASSPVRSPGRAYEQYF.

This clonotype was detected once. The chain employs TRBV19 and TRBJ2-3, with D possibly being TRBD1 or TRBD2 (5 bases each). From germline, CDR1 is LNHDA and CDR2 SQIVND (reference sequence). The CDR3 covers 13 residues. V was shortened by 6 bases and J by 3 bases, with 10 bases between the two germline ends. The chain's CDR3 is CASRSRGTDTQYF. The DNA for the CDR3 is TGTGCCAGTAGATCGAGGGGTACAGATACGCAGTATTTT.

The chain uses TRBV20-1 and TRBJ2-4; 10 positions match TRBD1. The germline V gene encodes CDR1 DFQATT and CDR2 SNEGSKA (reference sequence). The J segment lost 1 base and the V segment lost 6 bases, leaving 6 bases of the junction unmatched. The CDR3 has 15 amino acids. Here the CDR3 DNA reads TGCAGTGCCGACGACAGGGGGCCTGCCAAAAACATTCAGTACTTC. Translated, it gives CSADDRGPAKNIQYF.

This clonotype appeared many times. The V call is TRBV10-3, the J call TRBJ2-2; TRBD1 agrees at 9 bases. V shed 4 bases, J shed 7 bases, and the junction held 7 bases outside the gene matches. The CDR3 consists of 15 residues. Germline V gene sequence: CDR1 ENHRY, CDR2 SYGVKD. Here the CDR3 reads CAISAGQGLNGELFF. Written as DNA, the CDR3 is TGTGCCATCAGTGCGGGACAGGGATTGAACGGGGAGCTGTTTTTT.

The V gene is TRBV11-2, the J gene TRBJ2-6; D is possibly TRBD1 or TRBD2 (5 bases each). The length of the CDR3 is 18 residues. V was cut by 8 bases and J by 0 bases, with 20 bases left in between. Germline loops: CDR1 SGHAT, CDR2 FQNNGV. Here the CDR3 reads CASPLSGTALSGANVLTF. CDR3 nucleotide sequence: TGTGCCAGCCCCTTGTCCGGGACGGCCCTCTCTGGGGCCAACGTCCTGACTTTC.

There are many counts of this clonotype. The chain's CDR3 is CASSPGLAGETQYF. The DNA for the CDR3 is TGTGCCAGCAGCCCGGGACTAGCGGGGGAGACCCAGTACTTC. The chain recombines TRBV7-2 with TRBJ2-5; TRBD2 agrees at 13 bases. CDR3 length equals 14 residues. After removal of 5 bases from V and 5 bases from J, the junction contained 2 bases not matched to a gene. Germline assignment: CDR1 SGHTA and CDR2 FQGNSA.

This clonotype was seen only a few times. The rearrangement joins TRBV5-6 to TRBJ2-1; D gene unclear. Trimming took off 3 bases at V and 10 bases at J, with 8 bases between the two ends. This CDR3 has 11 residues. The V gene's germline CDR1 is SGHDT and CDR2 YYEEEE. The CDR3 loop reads CASSSRREQFF. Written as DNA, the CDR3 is TGTGCCAGCAGCTCTCGTCGGGAGCAGTTCTTC.

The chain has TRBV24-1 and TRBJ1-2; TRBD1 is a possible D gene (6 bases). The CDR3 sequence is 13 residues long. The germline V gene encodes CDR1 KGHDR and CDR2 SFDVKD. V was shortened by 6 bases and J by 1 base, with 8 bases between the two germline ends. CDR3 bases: TGTGCCACCAGTAAGGACAGTAACTATGGCTACACCTTC. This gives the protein CATSKDSNYGYTF.

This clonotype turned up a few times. DNA of the CDR3: TGTGCCAGCAGCTCGGGGGGGTCGACAGGGGGAACCTACAATCAGCCCCAGCATTTT. Translated: CASSSGGSTGGTYNQPQHF. The V and J genes are TRBV11-2 and TRBJ1-5; 9 bases align to TRBD1. The CDR3 spans 19 residues. Germline CDR1 is SGHAT and CDR2 is FQNNGV. V shed 4 bases, J shed 3 bases, and the junction held 16 bases outside the gene matches. Complete variable domain (other parts from reference TRBV11-2 and TRBJ1-5): EAGVAQSPRYKIIEKRQSVAFWCNPISGHATLYWYQQILGQGPKLLIQFQNNGVVDDSQLPKDRFSAERLKGVDSTLKIQPAKLEDSAVYLCASSSGGSTGGTYNQPQHFGDGTRLSIL.

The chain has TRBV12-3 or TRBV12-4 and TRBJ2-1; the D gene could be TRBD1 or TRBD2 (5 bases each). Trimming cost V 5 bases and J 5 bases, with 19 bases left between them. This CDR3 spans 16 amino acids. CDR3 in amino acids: CASSPPGRLLHNEQFF. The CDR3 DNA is TGTGCCAGCAGTCCACCGGGACGGCTCCTCCACAATGAGCAGTTCTTC.

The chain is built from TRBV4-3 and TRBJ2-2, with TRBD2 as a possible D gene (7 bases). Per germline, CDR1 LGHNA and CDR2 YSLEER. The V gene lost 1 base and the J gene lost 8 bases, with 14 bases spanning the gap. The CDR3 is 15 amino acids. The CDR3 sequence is CASSQGGGHIGELFF. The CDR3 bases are TGCGCCAGCAGCCAAGGGGGGGGGCACATTGGGGAGCTGTTTTTT.

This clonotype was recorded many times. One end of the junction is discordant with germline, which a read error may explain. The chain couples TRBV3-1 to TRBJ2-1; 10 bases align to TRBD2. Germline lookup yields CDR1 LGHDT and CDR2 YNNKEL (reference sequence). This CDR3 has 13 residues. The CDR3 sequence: CASSQVRLAGVIF. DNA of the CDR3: TGTGCCAGCAGCCAAGTTCGGCTAGCGGGGGTGATCTTC.

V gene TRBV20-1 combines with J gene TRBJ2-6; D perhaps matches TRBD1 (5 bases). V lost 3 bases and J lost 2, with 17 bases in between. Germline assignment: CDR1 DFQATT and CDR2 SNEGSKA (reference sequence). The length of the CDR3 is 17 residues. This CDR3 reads CSARGPSTTPGANVLTF. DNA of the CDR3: TGCAGTGCTAGGGGGCCTAGTACCACTCCTGGGGCCAACGTCCTGACTTTC.

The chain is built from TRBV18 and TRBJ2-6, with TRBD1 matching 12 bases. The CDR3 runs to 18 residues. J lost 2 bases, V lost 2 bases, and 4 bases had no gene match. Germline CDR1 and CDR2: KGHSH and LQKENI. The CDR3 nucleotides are TGTGCCAGCTCACCATGGGACAGGGGGCGAGCTGGGGCCAACGTCCTGACTTTC. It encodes CASSPWDRGRAGANVLTF.

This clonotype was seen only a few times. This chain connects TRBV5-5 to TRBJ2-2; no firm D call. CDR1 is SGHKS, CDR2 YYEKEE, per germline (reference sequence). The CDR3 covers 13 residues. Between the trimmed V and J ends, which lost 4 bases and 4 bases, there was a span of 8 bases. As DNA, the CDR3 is TGTGCCAGCAGCGCCCTTCCCACCGGGGAGCTGTTTTTT. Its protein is CASSALPTGELFF.

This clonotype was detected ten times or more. The CDR3 region is CASSSLAGVNTGELFF. The CDR3 nucleotides are TGCGCCAGCAGCTCACTAGCGGGGGTGAACACCGGGGAGCTGTTTTTT. V is TRBV5-1 and J is TRBJ2-2; 11 bases fit TRBD2. After removal of 3 bases from V and 1 base from J, the junction contained 2 bases not matched to a gene. This CDR3 spans 16 amino acids. CDR1 and CDR2 from the germline V gene are SGHRS and YFSETQ.

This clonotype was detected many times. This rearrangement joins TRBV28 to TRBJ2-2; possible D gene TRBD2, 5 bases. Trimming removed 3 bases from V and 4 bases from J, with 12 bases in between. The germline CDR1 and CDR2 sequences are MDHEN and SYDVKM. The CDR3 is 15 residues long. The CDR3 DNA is TGTGCCAGCAGTTTGAATACCGGGGTCACCGGGGAGCTGTTTTTT. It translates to CASSLNTGVTGELFF.

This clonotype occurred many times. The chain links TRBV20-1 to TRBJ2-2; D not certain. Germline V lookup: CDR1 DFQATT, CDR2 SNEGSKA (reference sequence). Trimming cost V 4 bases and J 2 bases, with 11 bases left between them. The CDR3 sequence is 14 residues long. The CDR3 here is CSAKFSINTGELFF. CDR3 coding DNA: TGCAGTGCTAAGTTCAGCATTAACACCGGGGAGCTGTTTTTT.

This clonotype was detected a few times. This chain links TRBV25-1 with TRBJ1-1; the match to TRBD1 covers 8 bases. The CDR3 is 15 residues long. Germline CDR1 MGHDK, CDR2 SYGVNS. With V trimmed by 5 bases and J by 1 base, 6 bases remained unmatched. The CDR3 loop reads CASSLPGQANTEAFF. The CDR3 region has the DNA TGTGCCAGCAGTCTCCCGGGACAGGCGAACACTGAAGCTTTCTTT.

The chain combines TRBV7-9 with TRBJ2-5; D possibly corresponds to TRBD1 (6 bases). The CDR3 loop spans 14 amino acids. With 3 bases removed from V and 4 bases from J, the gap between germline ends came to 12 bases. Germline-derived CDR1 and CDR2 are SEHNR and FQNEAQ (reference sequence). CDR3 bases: TGTGCCAGCAGCTTCCGGGACACTGGAGAGACCCAGTACTTC. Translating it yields CASSFRDTGETQYF.

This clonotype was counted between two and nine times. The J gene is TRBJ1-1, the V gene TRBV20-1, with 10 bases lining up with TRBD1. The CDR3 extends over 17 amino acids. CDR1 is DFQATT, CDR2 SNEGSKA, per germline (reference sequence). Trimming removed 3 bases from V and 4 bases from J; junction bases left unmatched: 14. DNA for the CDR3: TGCAGTGCTAGGGACCCACGGACAGGGGGTAGGAGCACTGAAGCTTTCTTT. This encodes CSARDPRTGGRSTEAFF.

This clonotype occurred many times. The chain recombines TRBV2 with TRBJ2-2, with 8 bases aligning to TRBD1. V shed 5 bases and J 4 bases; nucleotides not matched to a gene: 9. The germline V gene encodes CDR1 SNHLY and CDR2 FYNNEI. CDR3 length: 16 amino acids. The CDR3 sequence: CASSYRGERGTGELFF. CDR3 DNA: TGTGCCAGCAGTTACAGGGGGGAACGGGGCACCGGGGAGCTGTTTTTT.

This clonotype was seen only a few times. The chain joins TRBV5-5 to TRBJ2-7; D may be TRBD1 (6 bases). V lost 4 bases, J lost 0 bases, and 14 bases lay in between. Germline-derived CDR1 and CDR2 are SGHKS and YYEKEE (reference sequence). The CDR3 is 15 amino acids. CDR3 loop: CASSPTGQTSYEQYF. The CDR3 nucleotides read TGTGCCAGCAGCCCGACCGGACAGACCTCCTACGAGCAGTACTTC.